The clone carrying this TCR beta chain was detected once. Its antigen is unknown. CDR1 and CDR2 from the germline V gene are PRHDT and FYEKMQ (reference sequence). Trimming cost V 5 bases and J 1 base, with 21 bases left between them. This CDR3 is built from 18 residues. These data are taken from a study of cytomegalovirus exposure and HLA in healthy donors. Study results and caveats: While the bulk of TCR sequences proved rare, some public TCRs turned up in many donors.

Profiling relied on immunoSEQ multiplex PCR, and the TCRdb table lists in-frame clones only, not all of them. The data hold about 140,000 clones, with approximately 86% observed a single time. Sequencing input: PBMCs. The TCR comes from a man younger than 35 in good health and CMV-seropositive. The gene calls are TRBV13 and TRBJ1-3; a weak D match, TRBD1 (5 bases). CDR3 in DNA: TGTGCCAGCAGCGCAAGAGGGCAGGGAGGGTATTCTGGAAACACCATATATTTT. Amino acid sequence: CASSARGQGGYSGNTIYF.